The 14 T cell receptor beta chains listed next were all sequenced from one sample in a study of regulatory T cells in long-lasting Graves disease. Described time point: newly diagnosed GD, antithyroid drugs for less than 3 months. Making the TCR library involved RNA that had been extracted from PBMCs. Building of the TCR beta libraries involved iRepertoire HTBI primers and Arm-PCR of CDR3 regions. Via MiXCR, TCRdb re-called the multiplex PCR reads, giving one row per CDR3 protein. The sample records 360,000 or so distinct CDR3 sequences, 12% being singletons. This same sample was also part of a study on T cells in Graves' hyperthyroidism and ophthalmopathy.

Sample: peripheral blood mononuclear cells (PBMCs), taken at new diagnosis, from a patient treated with antithyroid drugs. These receptors all stem from a woman younger than 35 with Graves disease.

This clonotype was seen repeatedly, ten times or more. The chain couples TRBV6-1 to TRBJ2-1; tentatively, D is TRBD2 (6 bases). Germline values: CDR1 MNHNS, CDR2 SASEGT. There are 13 residues in the CDR3. The V and J ends lost 10 bases and 7 bases respectively, with 17 bases between them. CDR3: CATLAALENEQFF. The CDR3 DNA is TGTGCCACCTTAGCGGCCCTTGAAAATGAGCAGTTCTTC.

Concerning this clonotype itself: A much larger clone lies one base from this, so it may be a read error. This chain joins TRBV12-3 or TRBV12-4 and TRBJ2-7, with 16 bases fitting TRBD2. The CDR3 is 18 amino acids. Written as DNA, the CDR3 is TGTGCCAGCACCCTGGGACTAGCGGGAGGGCCGCACATATACGAGCAGCACTTC. Translating gives CASTLGLAGGPHIYEQHF.

This clonotype has a count of ten or more. The chain joins TRBV24-1 to TRBJ2-1; 12 nucleotides align to TRBD2. This CDR3 contains 17 residues. Germline assignment: CDR1 KGHDR and CDR2 SFDVKD. The V segment lost 0 bases and the J segment 6 bases; nucleotides outside the gene matches: 5. The CDR3, as DNA: TGTGCCACCAGTGATTTGGCCACGGGACTAGCGGGCAATGAGCAGTTCTTC. Its translation: CATSDLATGLAGNEQFF.

The rearrangement uses TRBV6-2 or TRBV6-3 and TRBJ2-1; either TRBD1 or TRBD2 may supply D (5 bases each). Germline assignment: CDR1 MNHEY and CDR2 SVGEGT. Trimming left V 5 bases short and J 4 bases short, with 9 bases between. This CDR3 has 13 amino acids. CDR3 region: CASSPWGYNEQFF. The CDR3 DNA reads TGTGCCAGCAGTCCCTGGGGGTACAATGAGCAGTTCTTC.

This clonotype was counted a few times. The chain joins TRBV10-3 to TRBJ1-3; maybe TRBD1 (5 bases). The CDR3 sequence is 17 residues long. The V gene lost 6 bases and the J gene lost 0 bases, with 18 bases spanning the gap. Per the germline V gene, CDR1 is ENHRY and CDR2 is SYGVKD. DNA of the CDR3: TGTGCCATCAGAGACCCCCCCGGGACCTTCTCTGGAAACACCATATATTTT. It codes for CAIRDPPGTFSGNTIYF.

This clonotype was counted at least ten times. The chain carries TRBV7-2 and TRBJ2-4; a weak D match, TRBD1 (5 bases). This CDR3 spans 15 amino acids. Per the germline V gene, CDR1 is SGHTA and CDR2 is FQGNSA. The V end was cut by 4 bases, the J end by 7 bases, with 17 bases between. The CDR3 loop is CASSSADSQSNIQYF. The CDR3 DNA sequence: TGTGCCAGCAGCTCGGCCGACAGTCAGTCCAACATTCAGTACTTC. The full variable domain, rest sourced from reference TRBV7-2 and TRBJ2-4, is GAGVSQSPSNKVTEKGKDVELRCDPISGHTALYWYRQSLGQGLEFLIYFQGNSAPDKSGLPSDRFSAERTGGSVSTLTIQRTQQEDSAVYLCASSSADSQSNIQYFGAGTRLSVL.

This clonotype was observed many times. The rearrangement joins TRBV27 to TRBJ1-1, with D perhaps matching TRBD1 (5 bases). CDR3 size: 15 residues. CDR1 and CDR2 (germline): MNHEY, SMNVEV (reference sequence). Trimming removed 6 bases from V and 4 bases from J, with 18 bases in between. The CDR3 DNA reads TGTGCCAGCAGCCTTACTCAGGGAGGAGGCACTGAAGCTTTCTTT. It codes for CASSLTQGGGTEAFF.

V gene TRBV19 combines with J gene TRBJ1-1, with D uncertain. Trimming took 7 bases from V and 0 from J, leaving 12 bases between them. Germline CDR1 reads LNHDA; CDR2 reads SQIVND (reference sequence). The CDR3 has 14 amino acids. CDR3 residues: CASTLGIMNTEAFF. The CDR3, as DNA: TGTGCCAGTACCCTAGGGATAATGAACACTGAAGCTTTCTTT.

This clonotype was observed at least ten times. V and J are TRBV12-3 or TRBV12-4 and TRBJ1-1, with D perhaps TRBD1 (5 bases). Trimming left V 0 bases short and J 3 bases short, with 5 bases between. This CDR3 spans 13 amino acids. In nucleotides, the CDR3 is TGTGCCAGCAGTTTAGCCAGGGACACTGAAGCTTTCTTT. Translating gives CASSLARDTEAFF.

This clonotype occurred many times. The V and J genes are TRBV3-2 and TRBJ1-1; the table assigns TRBD1, which was not confirmed against the DNA. TRBV3-2 is a listed pseudogene. This CDR3 is built from 16 residues. Here the CDR3 reads CASSQDPETMNTEAFF. CDR3 DNA: TGTGCCAGCAGCCAAGACCCTGAAACTATGAACACTGAAGCTTTCTTT.

The chain joins TRBV15 to TRBJ2-3; 7 positions match TRBD2. V trimming: 0 bases; J trimming: 7 bases; junction bases outside the gene matches: 10. The CDR3 contains 16 residues. From germline, CDR1 is LNHNV and CDR2 YYDKDF (reference sequence). DNA for the CDR3: TGTGCCACCAGCAGAGATGATGGGGGGGGTAGTCATACGCAGTATTTT. It translates to CATSRDDGGGSHTQYF.

The sample holds many counts of this clonotype. The chain combines TRBV5-1 with TRBJ2-6, with D possibly being TRBD2 (5 bases). Trimming removed 0 bases from V and 0 bases from J, with 7 bases in between. The CDR3 runs 16 residues. Per germline, CDR1 SGHRS and CDR2 YFSETQ. The CDR3 loop reads CASSLGGHSGANVLTF. CDR3 DNA: TGCGCCAGCAGCTTGGGCGGGCACTCTGGGGCCAACGTCCTGACTTTC.

This clonotype came up many times. The chain couples TRBV30 to TRBJ1-4; a weak D match, TRBD1 (5 bases). V gave up 0 bases and J gave up 7 bases, with 15 bases separating them. The germline gives CDR1 GTSNPN, CDR2 SVGIG (reference sequence). The CDR3 runs to 15 residues. CDR3 nucleotides: TGTGCCTGGAGTGTAAAGGACACAACAGGTGAAAAACTGTTTTTT. It codes for CAWSVKDTTGEKLFF. Drawing the rest from reference TRBV30 and TRBJ1-4, the complete variable domain is SQTIHQWPATLVQPVGSPLSLECTVEGTSNPNLYWYRQAAGRGLQLLFYSVGIGQISSEVPQNLSASRPQDRQFILSSKKLLLSDSGFYLCAWSVKDTTGEKLFFGSGTQLSVL.

This clonotype was counted ten times or more. This rearrangement joins TRBV7-2 to TRBJ2-1, with 12 bases lining up with TRBD2. The CDR3 is 15 residues long. J lost 7 bases, V lost 2 bases, and 3 bases had no gene match. CDR1 and CDR2 from the germline V gene are SGHTA and FQGNSA. The CDR3 sequence: CASSLLAGGPNEQFF. CDR3 DNA: TGTGCCAGCAGCTTACTAGCGGGGGGGCCAAATGAGCAGTTCTTC.